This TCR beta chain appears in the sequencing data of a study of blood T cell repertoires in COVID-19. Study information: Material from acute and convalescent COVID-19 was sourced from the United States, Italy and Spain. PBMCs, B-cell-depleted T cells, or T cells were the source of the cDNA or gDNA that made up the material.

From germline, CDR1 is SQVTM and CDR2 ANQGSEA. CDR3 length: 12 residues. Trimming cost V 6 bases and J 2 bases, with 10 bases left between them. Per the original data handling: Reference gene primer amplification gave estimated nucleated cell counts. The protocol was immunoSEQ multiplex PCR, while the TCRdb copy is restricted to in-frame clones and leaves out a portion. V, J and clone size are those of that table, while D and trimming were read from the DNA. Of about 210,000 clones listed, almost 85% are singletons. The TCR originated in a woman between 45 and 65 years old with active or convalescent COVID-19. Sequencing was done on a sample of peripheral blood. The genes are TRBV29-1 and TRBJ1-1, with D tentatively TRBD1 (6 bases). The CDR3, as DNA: TGCAGCGTCAACAGGGCAAACACTGAAGCTTTCTTT. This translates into CSVNRANTEAFF. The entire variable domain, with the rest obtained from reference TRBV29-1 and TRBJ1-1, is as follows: SAVISQKPSRDICQRGTSLTIQCQVDSQVTMMFWYRQQPGQSLTLIATANQGSEATYESGFVIDKFPISRPNLTFSTLTVSNMSPEDSSIYLCSVNRANTEAFFGQGTRLTVV.